This T cell receptor (beta chain) originates from a study of shared clonotypes between healthy human individuals. Libraries were prepared by immunoSEQ multiplex PCR; TCRdb keeps only in-frame clonotypes and omits some of them. The sample shows roughly 490,000 clones, 79% of them seen only once. Germline lookup yields CDR1 MDHEN and CDR2 SYDVKM. V was trimmed by 5 bases and J by 1 base, leaving 14 bases between them. This CDR3 has 15 residues. The sequence came from a woman aged 35 to 49 in good health. Some clones in this sample may be carry-over from other donors' samples. Sequencing was performed on PBMCs. The chain links TRBV28 to TRBJ1-1; TRBD1 might be the D (5 bases). This CDR3 is CASSSPDMSNTEAFF. The CDR3 DNA reads as TGTGCCAGCAGTAGCCCGGACATGTCGAACACTGAAGCTTTCTTT.